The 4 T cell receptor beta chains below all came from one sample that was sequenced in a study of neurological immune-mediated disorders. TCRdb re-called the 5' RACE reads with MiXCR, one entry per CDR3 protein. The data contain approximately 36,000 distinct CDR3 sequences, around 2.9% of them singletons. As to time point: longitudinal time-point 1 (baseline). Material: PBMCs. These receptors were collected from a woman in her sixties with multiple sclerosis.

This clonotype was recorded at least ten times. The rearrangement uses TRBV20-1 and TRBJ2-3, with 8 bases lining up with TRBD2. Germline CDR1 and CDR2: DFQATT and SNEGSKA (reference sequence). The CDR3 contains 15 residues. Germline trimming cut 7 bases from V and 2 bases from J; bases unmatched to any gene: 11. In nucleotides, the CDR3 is TGCAGTGTCGTTCCGGGACTAGAGGTCACAGATACGCAGTATTTT. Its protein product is CSVVPGLEVTDTQYF.

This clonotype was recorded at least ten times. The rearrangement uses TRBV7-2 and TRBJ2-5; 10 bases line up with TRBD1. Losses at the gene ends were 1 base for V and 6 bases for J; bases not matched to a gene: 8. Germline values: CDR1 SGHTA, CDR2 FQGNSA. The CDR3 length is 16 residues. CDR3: CASSLGPGTGEKTQYF. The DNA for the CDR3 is TGTGCCAGCAGCTTAGGTCCCGGGACAGGGGAGAAGACCCAGTACTTC.

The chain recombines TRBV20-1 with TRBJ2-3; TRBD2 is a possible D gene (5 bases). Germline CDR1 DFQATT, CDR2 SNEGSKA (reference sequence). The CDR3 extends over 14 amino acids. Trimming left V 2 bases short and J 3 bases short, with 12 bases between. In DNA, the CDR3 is TGCAGTGCTAGACCCGGGGTTGGTACAGATACGCAGTATTTT. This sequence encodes CSARPGVGTDTQYF.

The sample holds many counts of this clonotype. Here the CDR3 DNA reads TGTGCCAGCAGCTTAGCGCGATCCCAGAACACTGAAGCTTTCTTT. Amino acids: CASSLARSQNTEAFF. The J gene is TRBJ1-1, the V gene TRBV7-2; D gene ambiguous. With 0 bases removed from V and 1 base from J, the gap between germline ends came to 9 bases. The CDR3 runs 15 residues. Germline CDR1 and CDR2: SGHTA and FQGNSA.